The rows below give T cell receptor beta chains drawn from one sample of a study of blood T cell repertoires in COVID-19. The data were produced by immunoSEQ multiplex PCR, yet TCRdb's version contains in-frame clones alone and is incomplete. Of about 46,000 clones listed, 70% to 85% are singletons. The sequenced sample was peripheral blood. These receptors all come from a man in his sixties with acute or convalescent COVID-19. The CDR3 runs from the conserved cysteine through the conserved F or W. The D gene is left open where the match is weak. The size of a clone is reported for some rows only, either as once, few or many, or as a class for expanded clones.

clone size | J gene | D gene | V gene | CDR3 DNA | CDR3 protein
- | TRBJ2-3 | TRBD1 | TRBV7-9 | TGTGCCAGCAGCCTGGGACAGGGGTGGGCAGATACGCAGTATTTT | CASSLGQGWADTQYF
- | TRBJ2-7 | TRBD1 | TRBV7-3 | TGTGCCAGCAGCTTGACCGGGACAGGGGGCAGCGAGCAGTACTTC | CASSLTGTGGSEQYF
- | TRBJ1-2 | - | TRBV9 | TGTGCCAGCAGCTTACCAGCTCCAGCGAACAGGGTCCCCTATGGCTACACCTTC | CASSLPAPANRVPYGYTF
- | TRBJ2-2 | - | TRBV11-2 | TGTGCCAGCAGCTTCTTCCTTTCGAACACCGGGGAGCTGTTTTTT | CASSFFLSNTGELFF
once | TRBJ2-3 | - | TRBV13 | TGTGCCAGCAGCAAACTACAGGGATCTAGCACAGATACGCAGTATTTT | CASSKLQGSSTDTQYF
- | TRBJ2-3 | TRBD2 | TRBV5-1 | TGCGCCAGCAGCTTGGGTAGCGGGGGGCGCAGCACAGATACGCAGTATTTT | CASSLGSGGRSTDTQYF
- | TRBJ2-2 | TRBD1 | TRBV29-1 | TGCAGCGTTGAATTACAGGGGAAGTACACCGGGGAGCTGTTTTTT | CSVELQGKYTGELFF
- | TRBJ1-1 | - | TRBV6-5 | TGTGCCAGTGGCGGATCTGAAGCTTTCTTT | CASGGSEAFF
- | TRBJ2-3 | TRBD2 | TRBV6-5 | TGTGCCAGCACCCAGACTAGCGGGGGCACAGATACGCAGTATTTT | CASTQTSGGTDTQYF
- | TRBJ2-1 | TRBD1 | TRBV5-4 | TGTGCCAGCATCACCGTCCCGGGACAGGGCGATGAGCAGTTCTTC | CASITVPGQGDEQFF
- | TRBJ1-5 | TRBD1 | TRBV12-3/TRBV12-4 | TGTGCCAGCAGCGGACAGGTCAATCAGCCCCAGCATTTT | CASSGQVNQPQHF
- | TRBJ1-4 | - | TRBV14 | TGTGCCAGCAGCCAAGAAGGACCGGGAGCCCGAGGACTGTTTTTT | CASSQEGPGARGLFF
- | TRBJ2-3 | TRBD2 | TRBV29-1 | TGCAGCGTTGCTAGCGGCCCAGATACGCAGTATTTT | CSVASGPDTQYF
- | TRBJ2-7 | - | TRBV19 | TGTGCCAGTAGTATAGGGCAGGGCGGCGAGCAGTACTTC | CASSIGQGGEQYF
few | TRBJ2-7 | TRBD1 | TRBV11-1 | TGTGCCAGCAGCCCAGGGGGATACGAGCAGTACTTC | CASSPGGYEQYF
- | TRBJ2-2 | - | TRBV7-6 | TGTGCCAGCAGACGACAGGTAGAGAACACCGGGGAGCTGTTTTTT | CASRRQVENTGELFF
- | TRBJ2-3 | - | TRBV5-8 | TGTGCCAGCAGCTTCACAACAGGTACCACAGATACGCAGTATTTT | CASSFTTGTTDTQYF
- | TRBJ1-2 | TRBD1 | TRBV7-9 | TGTGCCAGCAGCCGACAGGGGGAGGATGGCTACACCTTC | CASSRQGEDGYTF
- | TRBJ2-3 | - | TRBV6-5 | TGTGCCAGCATCTACGTGGACAGAAACACAGATACGCAGTATTTT | CASIYVDRNTDTQYF
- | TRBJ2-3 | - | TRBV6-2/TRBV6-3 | TGTGCCAGCAGTAAGAGGCTACCAGATACGCAGTATTTT | CASSKRLPDTQYF
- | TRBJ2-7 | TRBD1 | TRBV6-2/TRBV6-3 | TGTGCCAGCAGTTACTCCGGGACAGGGGGTCTAAACTACGAGCAGTACTTC | CASSYSGTGGLNYEQYF
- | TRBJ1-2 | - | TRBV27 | TGTGCCAGCAGTGGGGAGGTTGGGGTACACTATGGCTACACCTTC | CASSGEVGVHYGYTF
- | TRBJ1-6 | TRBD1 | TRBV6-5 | TGTGCCAGCAGCACAGGGGTCTATAATTCACCCCTCCACTTT | CASSTGVYNSPLHF
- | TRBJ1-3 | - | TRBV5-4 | TGTGCCAGCAGCTTTTCCGGGGGAAACACCATATATTTT | CASSFSGGNTIYF
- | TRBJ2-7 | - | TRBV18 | TGTGCCAGCTCACCCCTCGCGGGAAGTTACGAGCAGTACTTC | CASSPLAGSYEQYF
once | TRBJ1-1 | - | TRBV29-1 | TGCAGCGGGAGGTTAGGATCGAACACTGAAGCTTTCTTT | CSGRLGSNTEAFF
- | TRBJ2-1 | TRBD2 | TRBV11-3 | TGTGCCAGCAGCGGTAGCGGGGGGGTTGCTGAGCAGTTCTTC | CASSGSGGVAEQFF
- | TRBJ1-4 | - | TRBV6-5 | TGTGCCAGCAGTTACGGGGGGGTTGGGGATGAAAAACTGTTTTTT | CASSYGGVGDEKLFF
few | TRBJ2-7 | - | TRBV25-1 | TGTGCCAGCAGTGACTCCTCTACAACAAGGAGCGAGCAGTACTTC | CASSDSSTTRSEQYF
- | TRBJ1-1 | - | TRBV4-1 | TGCGCCAGCAGCCAAACCGGGAACACTGAAGCTTTCTTT | CASSQTGNTEAFF
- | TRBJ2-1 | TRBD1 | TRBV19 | TGTGCCAGTAGATCCCGACAGGGTAGCTCCTACAATGAGCAGTTCTTC | CASRSRQGSSYNEQFF
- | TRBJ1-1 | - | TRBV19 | TGTGCCAGTAGTAGAACAGGGAACACTGAAGCTTTCTTT | CASSRTGNTEAFF
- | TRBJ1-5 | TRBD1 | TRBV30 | TGTGCCTGGAGCCAGCTAGGACAGGGCCCTCGTCCCCAGCATTTT | CAWSQLGQGPRPQHF
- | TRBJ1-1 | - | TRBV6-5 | TGTGCCAGCAGTTACGCAGGGGTAACTGAAGCTTTCTTT | CASSYAGVTEAFF
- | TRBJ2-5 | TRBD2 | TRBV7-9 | TGTGCCAGCACCCCACTAGCGGGGGGTGGGGAGACCCAGTACTTC | CASTPLAGGGETQYF